One TCR beta chain is described in this entry. The CDR3 contains 15 residues. Germline V gene lookup returns CDR1 MNHEY and CDR2 SVGAGI. With V trimmed by 6 bases and J by 5 bases, 8 bases remained unmatched. Sequencing was performed with immunoSEQ multiplex PCR; in TCRdb, only in-frame clones are kept and a portion is missing. The table includes about 800,000 clones, 95% to 97% detected once. The sample belongs to a study of shared clonotypes between healthy human individuals. CD45RO-negative, CCR7-selected cells formed the naive CD8 fraction, which excluded terminally differentiated effector memory CD45RA+ cells.

This chain uses TRBV6-5 with TRBJ2-7, with 12 bases fitting TRBD1. This clonotype was sampled from a young man in good health. Sequencing was carried out using naive CD8+ T cells sorted from blood. CDR3 DNA: TGTGCCAGCAGGGACCCGGGACAGGGGGCCCACGAGCAGTACTTC. This sequence encodes CASRDPGQGAHEQYF.